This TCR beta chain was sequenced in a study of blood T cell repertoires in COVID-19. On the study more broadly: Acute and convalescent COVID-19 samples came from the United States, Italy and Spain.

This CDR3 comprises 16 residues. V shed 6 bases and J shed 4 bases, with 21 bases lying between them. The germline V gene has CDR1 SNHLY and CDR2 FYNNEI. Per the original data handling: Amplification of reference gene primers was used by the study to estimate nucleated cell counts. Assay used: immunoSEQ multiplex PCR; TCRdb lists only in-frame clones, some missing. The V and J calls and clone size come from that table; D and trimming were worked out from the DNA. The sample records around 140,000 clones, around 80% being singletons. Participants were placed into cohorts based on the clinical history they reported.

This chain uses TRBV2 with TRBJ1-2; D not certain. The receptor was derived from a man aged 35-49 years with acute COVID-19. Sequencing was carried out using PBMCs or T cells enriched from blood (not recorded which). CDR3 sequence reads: CASSFGGSLFLYGYTF. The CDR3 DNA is TGTGCCAGCAGCTTTGGAGGCAGCCTATTTCTCTATGGCTACACCTTC. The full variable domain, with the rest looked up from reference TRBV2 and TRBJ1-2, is EPEVTQTPSHQVTQMGQEVILRCVPISNHLYFYWYRQILGQKVEFLVSFYNNEISEKSEIFDDQFSVERPDGSNFTLKIRSTKLEDSAMYFCASSFGGSLFLYGYTFGSGTRLTVV.